This TCR beta chain came from a study of T cell repertoires in cytomegalovirus infection (dated by TCRdb to about 2019). Background on the whole study: Alongside well-studied HLA-B-restricted epitopes, the peptide stimulations were aimed at recently identified HLA-C-restricted CMV epitopes, whose presentation resists viral immunomodulation. Because public TCR beta signatures pointed to carriage of CMV infection together with the matching HLA type, the HLA type of each donor mattered for the analysis.

According to the study, the label for this sample's treatment or condition signals: in vitro stimulation with specific CMV peptide epitopes to enrich CMV-specific T cells. The CDR3 goes from the cysteine to the phenylalanine over 16 residues. Kept here is only the CDR3 DNA, which spans 48 bases and is read in frame from base 1. Reading the germline V gene (reference sequence) gives CDR1 MNHEY and CDR2 SMNVEV. V sheds 4 bases and J sheds 0 bases, leaving 15 bases between their ends. Comment on this clonotype: Its binding antigen is unknown. Qualities for individual bases were not recorded, and no much larger clone is one base off.

The study at large found these results: In both this cohort and an independent roughly 330-donor cohort, the cumulative frequency of public TCR beta family members distinguished carriers of CMV infection plus the relevant HLA type. The ex vivo response was dominated by HLA-C-restricted CMV-specific TCR beta clonotypes, which also provided the single most frequent clonotype in two of eight donors.

Instrument used: Illumina HiSeq 1500. TCRdb trimmed public reads at Q25 via fastp, called clones via MiXCR and kept in-frame beta chains. Rows are unified per CDR3 protein, each entry keeping the most common DNA and genes. In all, the sample holds approximately 220,000 distinct CDR3 sequences, and around 35% of those were seen once. The ten largest clones capture 55% to 70% of the sample. Recombination joined TRBV27 with TRBJ1-2; no D gene can be assigned with confidence. The receptor's source is a human donor in good health (CMV status not recorded). Some clones in this sample may be carry-over from other donors' samples. The starting material was CD8+ T cells from cultured PBMCs, obtained from culture after CMV antigen stimulation. The DNA sequence is as follows: TGTGCCAGCAGTTCTCCTTTGGTGGGCCCTAACTATGGCTACACCTTC. This gives the protein CASSSPLVGPNYGYTF.